The 26 T cell receptor beta chains below were found in one sample sequenced in a study of OX40 agonist ivuxolimab in advanced cancers. The protocol was immunoSEQ multiplex PCR, while the TCRdb copy is restricted to in-frame clones and leaves out a portion. The data hold approximately 37,000 clones, with around 83% observed a single time. The source material was CD4+ or CD8+ T cells sorted from blood, sampled in a trial of the OX40 agonist ivuxolimab. The receptors originated from an adult with an advanced solid tumor such as melanoma, head and neck, liver or kidney cancer.

The chain joins TRBV5-4 to TRBJ2-2; maybe TRBD2 (5 bases). Germline values: CDR1 SGHNT, CDR2 YYREEE (reference sequence). The V end was cut by 1 base, the J end by 0 bases, with 10 bases between. The CDR3 is 16 residues long. The CDR3 DNA sequence: TGTGCCAGCAGCTTGTTTTCTAGCACGAACACCGGGGAGCTGTTTTTT. Its translation: CASSLFSSTNTGELFF.

The chain joins TRBV2 to TRBJ1-3; 7 bases agree with TRBD1. V lost 4 bases and J lost 0; bases outside the gene matches: 9. CDR3 length: 17 amino acids. Germline V gene data show CDR1 as SNHLY and CDR2 as FYNNEI. The CDR3 DNA reads as TGTGCCAGCAGTGGGTGGGGGACAGCTGTCTCTGGAAACACCATATATTTT. Amino acid sequence: CASSGWGTAVSGNTIYF.

V gene TRBV18 combines with J gene TRBJ1-2; D gene ambiguous. The V gene lost 5 bases and the J gene lost 3 bases, with 13 bases spanning the gap. This CDR3 spans 14 amino acids. In germline, CDR1 is KGHSH, CDR2 LQKENI. CDR3 DNA sequence: TGTGCCAGCTCATCCCTGGGGAAACACTATGGCTACACCTTC. The encoded protein is CASSSLGKHYGYTF.

Here the CDR3 DNA reads TGCGCCAGCAGCCCTCGACTAGCGGGGGACACAGATACGCAGTATTTT. Protein product: CASSPRLAGDTDTQYF. V is TRBV5-1 and J is TRBJ2-3, with 12 nucleotides matching TRBD2. Germline-derived CDR1 and CDR2 are SGHRS and YFSETQ. This CDR3 is built from 16 residues. Trimming cost V 4 bases and J 2 bases; bases outside gene matches: 5.

This chain connects TRBV7-9 to TRBJ2-3, with D possibly TRBD2 on 5 matching bases. CDR3 size: 14 residues. V gave up 5 bases and J gave up 4 bases, with 13 bases separating them. Germline V CDR1 and CDR2: SEHNR, FQNEAQ (reference sequence). This CDR3 is CASSKLGWADTQYF. Here the CDR3 DNA reads TGTGCCAGCAGCAAACTAGGGTGGGCAGATACGCAGTATTTT.

This clone was recorded a few times. The rearrangement joins TRBV11-2 to TRBJ2-5, with 7 bases that match TRBD1. Germline lookup yields CDR1 SGHAT and CDR2 FQNNGV. The CDR3 contains 13 residues. Trimming cost V 6 bases and J 2 bases; bases outside gene matches: 3. Here the CDR3 reads CASRDRVQETQYF. CDR3 DNA: TGTGCCAGCAGAGACAGGGTACAAGAGACCCAGTACTTC.

The rearrangement uses TRBV5-1 and TRBJ2-3; D call uncertain. V was clipped by 4 bases and J by 2 bases, with 11 bases between them. In germline, CDR1 is SGHRS, CDR2 YFSETQ. CDR3 length equals 14 residues. The chain's CDR3 is CASSLQWVTDTQYF. CDR3 in DNA: TGCGCCAGCAGCCTACAGTGGGTCACAGATACGCAGTATTTT.

The rearrangement uses TRBV5-1 and TRBJ1-1; D gene ambiguous. The CDR3 covers 14 residues. V lost 3 bases and J lost 0, with 9 bases in between. Germline V lookup: CDR1 SGHRS, CDR2 YFSETQ. The CDR3 sequence: CASSSGSLNTEAFF. CDR3 coding DNA: TGCGCCAGCAGCTCGGGCAGCCTGAACACTGAAGCTTTCTTT.

V and J are TRBV6-1 and TRBJ1-2, with no clear D. Germline V lookup: CDR1 MNHNS, CDR2 SASEGT. Trimming pared 6 bases from V and 6 bases from J, leaving 14 bases between. CDR3 length equals 13 residues. In nucleotides, the CDR3 is TGTGCCAGCAGCGCCCCAGGTCTCAATGGCTACACCTTC. It translates to CASSAPGLNGYTF.

The J gene is TRBJ2-3, the V gene TRBV23-1, with D hard to call. TRBV23-1 is annotated as an ORF whose role is uncertain. The CDR3 consists of 14 residues. The V gene lost 3 bases and the J gene lost 3 bases, with 10 bases spanning the gap. The CDR3 sequence: CASSQGKQTDTQYF. CDR3 coding DNA: TGCGCCAGCAGTCAGGGGAAGCAAACAGATACGCAGTATTTT.

The rearrangement joins TRBV15 to TRBJ2-7; D unclear. The CDR3 spans 12 residues. Trimming shortened V by 0 bases and J by 3 bases, and 3 bases separated the two germline ends. Looked up from germline, CDR1 is LNHNV and CDR2 is YYDKDF (reference sequence). CDR3 nucleotide sequence: TGTGCCACCAGCAGAGATCGCTACGAGCAGTACTTC. The encoded protein is CATSRDRYEQYF.

This chain links TRBV29-1 with TRBJ1-1, with D possibly TRBD1 on 5 matching bases. The CDR3 runs to 13 residues. Germline V gene lookup returns CDR1 SQVTM and CDR2 ANQGSEA. V lost 5 bases to trimming and J lost 1 base, with 11 bases between them. Here the CDR3 reads CSVPGPSNTEAFF. The DNA of the CDR3 is TGCAGCGTTCCGGGACCCTCGAACACTGAAGCTTTCTTT.

The chain is built from TRBV19 and TRBJ2-1, with 9 bases fitting TRBD2. Germline V CDR1 and CDR2: LNHDA, SQIVND (reference sequence). This CDR3 is 14 amino acids long. Trimming removed 2 bases from V and 7 bases from J; junction bases left unmatched: 3. CDR3 protein: CASSIIAGVNEQFF. Here the CDR3 DNA reads TGTGCCAGTAGTATAATAGCGGGGGTTAATGAGCAGTTCTTC.

The gene calls are TRBV18 and TRBJ1-2, with TRBD1 matching over 9 bases. CDR1 and CDR2 (germline): KGHSH, LQKENI. CDR3 length: 14 amino acids. The J segment lost 2 bases and the V segment lost 3 bases, leaving 1 base of the junction unmatched. In nucleotides, the CDR3 is TGTGCCAGCTCACCGGGGACAGGGAACTATGGCTACACCTTC. Encoded protein: CASSPGTGNYGYTF.

The chain uses TRBV11-3 and TRBJ2-1; 12 nucleotides align to TRBD2. Germline assignment: CDR1 SGHNT and CDR2 YENEEA. Germline trimming cut 4 bases from V and 6 bases from J; bases unmatched to any gene: 4. There are 15 residues in the CDR3. The CDR3 nucleotides are TGTGCCAGCAGCTCGGGACTAGCGGGTATCAATGAGCAGTTCTTC. It is translated as CASSSGLAGINEQFF.

J is TRBJ2-7 and V is TRBV4-1; D could derive from TRBD1 or TRBD2 (5 bases each). Germline CDR1 MGHRA, CDR2 YSYEKL. Trimming took off 0 bases at V and 4 bases at J, with 16 bases between the two ends. This CDR3 spans 16 amino acids. The CDR3 sequence: CASSQDLWSGQYEQYF. The DNA for the CDR3 is TGCGCCAGCAGCCAAGATCTCTGGTCGGGGCAGTACGAGCAGTACTTC.

The genes are TRBV6-6 and TRBJ2-5, with TRBD2 matching over 12 bases. The V gene end was trimmed by 7 bases and the J gene end by 6 bases; junction bases not matched to a gene: 6. Germline-derived CDR1 and CDR2 are MNHNY and SVGAGI (reference sequence). This CDR3 is 14 amino acids long. CDR3 nucleotide sequence: TGTGCCAGCATGCTACTAGCGGGGGGTCAGACCCAGTACTTC. It specifies CASMLLAGGQTQYF.

The chain carries TRBV19 and TRBJ1-4, with a possible D match to TRBD1 (6 bases). Germline V gene sequence: CDR1 LNHDA, CDR2 SQIVND (reference sequence). The CDR3 length is 15 residues. Trimming took 6 bases from V and 7 from J, leaving 18 bases between them. The CDR3 DNA follows: TGTGCCAGTAGAGCCCGAGGGGGTAGTGGTGAAAAACTGTTTTTT. This translates into CASRARGGSGEKLFF.

CDR3 in DNA: TGTGCCAGCAACCCTGGCTTCAGCCTGAATGAGCAGTTCTTC. It yields the protein CASNPGFSLNEQFF. The V call is TRBV2, the J call TRBJ2-1, with D unresolved. V lost 7 bases to trimming and J lost 7 bases, with 17 bases between them. Germline lookup yields CDR1 SNHLY and CDR2 FYNNEI. This CDR3 spans 14 amino acids.

The chain recombines TRBV7-9 with TRBJ1-5; D is unclear. Trimming shortened V by 1 base and J by 7 bases, and 8 bases separated the two germline ends. Germline assignment: CDR1 SEHNR and CDR2 FQNEAQ (reference sequence). The CDR3 has 13 amino acids. This CDR3 reads CASSLEGWQPQHF. The DNA of the CDR3 is TGTGCCAGCAGCTTAGAAGGGTGGCAGCCCCAGCATTTT.

This rearrangement joins TRBV7-9 to TRBJ2-3; 10 nucleotides line up with TRBD1. With 2 bases clipped from V and 8 bases from J, the junction kept 4 bases outside the gene matches. The CDR3 length is 14 residues. Germline-derived CDR1 and CDR2 are SEHNR and FQNEAQ (reference sequence). The CDR3 sequence is CASSLRQGAGTQYF. CDR3 coding DNA: TGTGCCAGCAGCTTACGACAGGGGGCCGGTACGCAGTATTTT.

The chain carries TRBV14 and TRBJ1-1; D is perhaps TRBD1 (6 bases). V was trimmed by 7 bases and J by 1 base, leaving 10 bases between them. In germline, CDR1 is SGHDN, CDR2 FVKESK. The CDR3 contains 13 residues. The CDR3 loop is CASTLQGNTEAFF. In nucleotides, the CDR3 is TGTGCCAGCACCTTACAGGGGAACACTGAAGCTTTCTTT.

J is TRBJ1-4 and V is TRBV5-6; D may be TRBD1 (6 bases). Trimming stripped 4 bases from V and 10 bases from J, with 29 bases between. This CDR3 has 18 amino acids. CDR1 and CDR2 (germline): SGHDT, YYEEEE. The CDR3 region is CASSGTGTPTLTSGKLFF. Written as DNA, the CDR3 is TGTGCCAGCAGCGGAACCGGGACACCAACCCTAACAAGCGGAAAACTGTTTTTT.

The chain carries TRBV6-1 and TRBJ2-2; D is uncertain. Germline V lookup: CDR1 MNHNS, CDR2 SASEGT. There are 14 residues in the CDR3. The V and J ends lost 5 bases and 0 bases respectively, with 7 bases between them. As DNA, the CDR3 is TGTGCCAGCAGTCAGACTTCGAACACCGGGGAGCTGTTTTTT. Its protein is CASSQTSNTGELFF.

As for this clone: At one end the junction does not follow the germline gene, possibly because of a read error. The rearrangement uses TRBV28 and TRBJ2-2; D is undetermined. The CDR3 has 12 amino acids. The germline CDR1 and CDR2 sequences are MDHEN and SYDVKM. The CDR3 sequence: CASRANTGELFF. In DNA, the CDR3 is TGTGCCAGCCGGGCGAATACCGGGGAGCTGTTTTTT.

The V gene is TRBV18, the J gene TRBJ1-1, with TRBD1 matching over 10 bases. The CDR3 consists of 13 residues. Germline V gene lookup returns CDR1 KGHSH and CDR2 LQKENI. V lost 10 bases, J lost 5 bases, and 7 bases stayed unmatched. The CDR3 nucleotides read TGTGCCACCCGACAGGGGGCGGAAACTGAAGCTTTCTTT. Translated: CATRQGAETEAFF.